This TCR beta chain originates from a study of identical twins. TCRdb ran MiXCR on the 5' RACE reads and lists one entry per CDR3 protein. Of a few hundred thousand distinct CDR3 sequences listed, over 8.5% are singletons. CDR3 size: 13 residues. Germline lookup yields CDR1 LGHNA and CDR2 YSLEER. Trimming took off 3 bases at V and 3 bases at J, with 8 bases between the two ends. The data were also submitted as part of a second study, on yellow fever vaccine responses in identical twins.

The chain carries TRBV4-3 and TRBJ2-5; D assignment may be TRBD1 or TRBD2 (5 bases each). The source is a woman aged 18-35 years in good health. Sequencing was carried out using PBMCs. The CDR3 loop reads CASSQGVKETQYF. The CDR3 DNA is TGCGCCAGCAGCCAGGGGGTGAAAGAGACCCAGTACTTC.